This entry lists 23 T cell receptor beta chains sequenced from one sample in a study of cytomegalovirus exposure and HLA in healthy donors. The PCR was carried out with 60 Vbeta primers and 13 Jbeta primers. Repertoires were generated with immunoSEQ multiplex PCR, while TCRdb's copy carries only in-frame clones and drops some. This sample yields about 95,000 clones, of which 60% to 85% are seen a single time; approximately 4.4% belongs to the top ten. Sequences were obtained from PBMCs. These TCRs come from a woman aged 40 to 50 in good health and CMV-seronegative.

The sample holds one count of this clone. The CDR3 DNA reads TGTGCCAGCAGCTGGGGCAGAACAACTAATGAAAAACTGTTTTTT. Its protein is CASSWGRTTNEKLFF. The chain links TRBV2 to TRBJ1-4, with a weak D call TRBD1 (5 bases). CDR3 length: 15 amino acids. Looked up from germline, CDR1 is SNHLY and CDR2 is FYNNEI. The ends were cut back, 6 bases at V and 0 bases at J, with 11 bases in the middle.

The chain combines TRBV6-1 with TRBJ2-3, with a tentative D call TRBD1 (6 bases). In germline, CDR1 is MNHNS, CDR2 SASEGT. The CDR3 is 14 residues long. V was pared by 4 bases and J by 6 bases, with 14 bases between. DNA of the CDR3: TGTGCCAGCAGTGTGGGACACGGCCGGGATACGCAGTATTTT. Translated, it gives CASSVGHGRDTQYF.

The chain has TRBV2 and TRBJ1-2; no firm D call. Germline V CDR1 and CDR2: SNHLY, FYNNEI. V was cut by 6 bases and J by 4 bases, with 9 bases left in between. The CDR3 is made up of 12 amino acids. The DNA of the CDR3 is TGTGCCAGCAGGTTATCCTCCTATGGCTACACCTTC. Translation: CASRLSSYGYTF.

The chain has TRBV2 and TRBJ2-3; 11 bases line up with TRBD2. This CDR3 comprises 16 residues. Per the germline V gene, CDR1 is SNHLY and CDR2 is FYNNEI. After removal of 6 bases from V and 4 bases from J, the junction contained 9 bases not matched to a gene. CDR3 in DNA: TGTGCCAGCAGAGAGGCTAGCGGGGGGCCCGCAGATACGCAGTATTTT. Protein: CASREASGGPADTQYF. The whole variable domain, filled in from reference TRBV2 and TRBJ2-3, reads EPEVTQTPSHQVTQMGQEVILRCVPISNHLYFYWYRQILGQKVEFLVSFYNNEISEKSEIFDDQFSVERPDGSNFTLKIRSTKLEDSAMYFCASREASGGPADTQYFGPGTRLTVL.

The genes are TRBV30 and TRBJ2-3, with TRBD2 matching over 11 bases. Germline CDR1 GTSNPN, CDR2 SVGIG (reference sequence). The CDR3 sequence is 18 residues long. Trimming removed 3 bases from V and 0 bases from J; junction bases left unmatched: 11. The CDR3 region is CAWRRSGGARHSTDTQYF. The CDR3 coding sequence is TGTGCCTGGAGGCGTAGCGGGGGGGCCCGTCATAGCACAGATACGCAGTATTTT.

In its sample, this clone was seen a few times. J is TRBJ1-2 and V is TRBV5-1, with 8 bases fitting TRBD1. CDR1 and CDR2 from the germline V gene are SGHRS and YFSETQ. This CDR3 is 15 amino acids long. The junction had 6 bases not matched to a gene; V was cut back by 5 bases and J by 0 bases. The CDR3 is CASRDRVGSNYGYTF. As DNA, the CDR3 is TGCGCCAGCAGGGACAGGGTGGGATCTAACTATGGCTACACCTTC.

The chain uses TRBV6-6 and TRBJ2-7; a weak D match, TRBD1 (6 bases). Germline V gene sequence: CDR1 MNHNY, CDR2 SVGAGI (reference sequence). V was cut by 6 bases and J by 5 bases, with 17 bases left in between. This CDR3 has 14 amino acids. The CDR3 protein is CASRLDLQGHEQYF. The DNA of the CDR3 is TGTGCCAGCAGACTCGACTTACAGGGCCACGAGCAGTACTTC.

This clone was recorded a few times. The chain carries TRBV19 and TRBJ1-6, with D tentatively TRBD1 (5 bases). The germline V gene encodes CDR1 LNHDA and CDR2 SQIVND (reference sequence). The CDR3 is 13 residues long. The V gene lost 5 bases and the J gene lost 6 bases, with 8 bases spanning the gap. The CDR3 sequence is CASSLGANSPLHF. DNA for the CDR3: TGTGCCAGTAGTCTAGGGGCTAATTCACCCCTCCACTTT.

This clone has a handful of counts. V and J are TRBV19 and TRBJ2-7, with D perhaps matching TRBD2 (6 bases). CDR3 length equals 12 residues. Germline lookup yields CDR1 LNHDA and CDR2 SQIVND (reference sequence). The ends were cut back, 9 bases at V and 2 bases at J, with 11 bases in the middle. CDR3 nucleotide sequence: TGTGCCAGCAGCCCGGGGGCCTACGAGCAGTACTTC. This codes for CASSPGAYEQYF.

This clone has a handful of counts. The rearrangement links TRBV5-6 to TRBJ1-6; D gene uncertain. V was shortened by 7 bases and J by 1 base, with 12 bases between the two germline ends. CDR3 length: 15 amino acids. CDR1 is SGHDT, CDR2 YYEEEE, per germline. The DNA for the CDR3 is TGTGCCAGCGGACCTCCGGGGTCCTATAATTCACCCCTCCACTTT. It is translated as CASGPPGSYNSPLHF.

This clone was found once. One junction end disagrees with the germline gene, perhaps due to a read error. V usage is TRBV7-6 and J usage is TRBJ1-1; D call uncertain. The CDR3 has 12 amino acids. The V gene's germline CDR1 is SGHVS and CDR2 FNYEAQ. CDR3 in DNA: TGTGCCAACAGCCATGCGGCAGAAGAAGCTTTCTTT. Translated, it gives CANSHAAEEAFF.

The sample holds a few counts of this clone. The CDR3 DNA follows: TGTGCCAGCAGTTTCCGGACTAGCGGATTCACAGATACGCAGTATTTT. This sequence encodes CASSFRTSGFTDTQYF. The V gene is TRBV7-2, the J gene TRBJ2-3, with TRBD2 matching over 10 bases. The CDR3 runs to 16 residues. From germline, CDR1 is SGHTA and CDR2 FQGNSA. V shed 6 bases and J 2 bases; nucleotides not matched to a gene: 8.

CDR3 in amino acids: CASNYRGSYEQYF. For the CDR3, the DNA is TGTGCCAGCAACTACAGGGGGTCTTACGAGCAGTACTTC. The chain couples TRBV27 to TRBJ2-7, with TRBD1 identical over 8 bases. The germline CDR1 and CDR2 sequences are MNHEY and SMNVEV (reference sequence). This CDR3 has 13 amino acids. Unmatched junction bases numbered 6, after V lost 7 bases and J lost 4 bases.

The V call is TRBV7-8, the J call TRBJ1-1, with TRBD1 matching 7 bases. Germline V CDR1 and CDR2: SGHVS, FQNEAQ. The V and J ends lost 4 bases and 3 bases, in that order; junction bases with no gene match: 23. CDR3 length: 20 residues. The CDR3 DNA reads TGTGCCAGCAGCTCCGGCCCCTTTCATGTGAAGGGGGCACTTGACACTGAAGCTTTCTTT. Translating gives CASSSGPFHVKGALDTEAFF.

The chain uses TRBV5-1 and TRBJ2-7; D might be TRBD1 (6 bases). Germline V gene data show CDR1 as SGHRS and CDR2 as YFSETQ. Trimming stripped 2 bases from V and 5 bases from J, with 20 bases between. The CDR3 sequence is 16 residues long. As DNA, the CDR3 is TGCGCCAGCAGCTTCGGGGCGGGTGCAGGGACAAACGAGCAGTACTTC. Its protein product is CASSFGAGAGTNEQYF. Full variable domain (remainder filled in from reference TRBV5-1 and TRBJ2-7): KAGVTQTPRYLIKTRGQQVTLSCSPISGHRSVSWYQQTPGQGLQFLFEYFSETQRNKGNFPGRFSGRQFSNSRSEMNVSTLELGDSALYLCASSFGAGAGTNEQYFGPGTRLTVT.

The chain recombines TRBV6-6 with TRBJ2-7; D is possibly TRBD1 (7 bases). Germline V gene sequence: CDR1 MNHNY, CDR2 SVGAGI (reference sequence). V lost 2 bases and J lost 3, with 11 bases in between. This CDR3 has 14 amino acids. The CDR3 here is CASSYGGGCYEQYF. The DNA for the CDR3 is TGTGCCAGCAGTTACGGAGGGGGCTGCTACGAGCAGTACTTC.

V gene TRBV4-2 combines with J gene TRBJ2-7, with TRBD1 identical over 9 bases. Trimming removed 1 base from V and 4 bases from J; junction bases left unmatched: 5. This CDR3 is built from 15 residues. Germline V gene data show CDR1 as LGHNA and CDR2 as YNFKEQ. CDR3 region: CASSQGGQGVYEQYF. CDR3 coding DNA: TGTGCCAGCAGCCAAGGGGGACAGGGAGTATACGAGCAGTACTTC.

The chain employs TRBV30 and TRBJ2-7, with a possible D match to TRBD1 (6 bases). The CDR3 has 12 amino acids. Germline loops: CDR1 GTSNPN, CDR2 SVGIG (reference sequence). V was pared by 3 bases and J by 4 bases, with 10 bases between. This chain's CDR3 is CAWRRGTYEQYF. The DNA for the CDR3 is TGTGCCTGGAGGAGGGGGACGTACGAGCAGTACTTC. The variable domain in full, completed from reference TRBV30 and TRBJ2-7, reads SQTIHQWPATLVQPVGSPLSLECTVEGTSNPNLYWYRQAAGRGLQLLFYSVGIGQISSEVPQNLSASRPQDRQFILSSKKLLLSDSGFYLCAWRRGTYEQYFGPGTRLTVT.

The V and J genes are TRBV4-3 and TRBJ1-1; perhaps TRBD1 as D (5 bases). This CDR3 comprises 14 residues. V was cut by 0 bases and J by 3 bases, with 8 bases left in between. From germline, CDR1 is LGHNA and CDR2 YSLEER. CDR3 amino acids: CASSQEQGDTEAFF. CDR3 in DNA: TGCGCCAGCAGCCAAGAGCAAGGGGACACTGAAGCTTTCTTT.

This clone was detected only once. The chain is built from TRBV6-5 and TRBJ1-5; 8 bases line up with TRBD1. V shed 0 bases, J shed 7 bases, and the junction held 5 bases outside the gene matches. This CDR3 has 15 residues. The V gene's germline CDR1 is MNHEY and CDR2 SVGAGI. CDR3 loop: CASSYSNRGYQPQHF. The CDR3 DNA follows: TGTGCCAGCAGTTACTCGAACAGGGGGTACCAGCCCCAGCATTTT.

The chain has TRBV6-1 and TRBJ1-4; no clear D gene. This CDR3 contains 14 residues. The V gene's germline CDR1 is MNHNS and CDR2 SASEGT. Trimming removed 3 bases at V and 4 bases at J, with 9 bases between. CDR3 bases: TGTGCCAGCAGTGAGCAGACTCGTAATGAAAAACTGTTTTTT. It specifies CASSEQTRNEKLFF.

About this clone: Other nucleotide sequences from this sample produce the same CDR3. The gene calls are TRBV27 and TRBJ2-3; tentative D call: TRBD2 (6 bases). Germline V CDR1 and CDR2: MNHEY, SMNVEV (reference sequence). The CDR3 has 15 residues. V lost 6 bases and J lost 2, with 15 bases in between. This CDR3 is CASSFSGGPTDTQYF. In nucleotides, the CDR3 is TGTGCCAGCAGCTTTAGCGGAGGGCCCACAGATACGCAGTATTTT.

V usage is TRBV7-9 and J usage is TRBJ2-5; tentative D call: TRBD1 (6 bases). The V end lost 1 base, the J end lost 2 bases, and 17 bases lay between the germline ends. The CDR3 is 17 residues long. Germline V gene sequence: CDR1 SEHNR, CDR2 FQNEAQ (reference sequence). The CDR3 loop is CASSLGGGRGSQETQYF. The CDR3, as DNA: TGTGCCAGCAGCTTAGGAGGGGGTAGGGGGTCACAAGAGACCCAGTACTTC.